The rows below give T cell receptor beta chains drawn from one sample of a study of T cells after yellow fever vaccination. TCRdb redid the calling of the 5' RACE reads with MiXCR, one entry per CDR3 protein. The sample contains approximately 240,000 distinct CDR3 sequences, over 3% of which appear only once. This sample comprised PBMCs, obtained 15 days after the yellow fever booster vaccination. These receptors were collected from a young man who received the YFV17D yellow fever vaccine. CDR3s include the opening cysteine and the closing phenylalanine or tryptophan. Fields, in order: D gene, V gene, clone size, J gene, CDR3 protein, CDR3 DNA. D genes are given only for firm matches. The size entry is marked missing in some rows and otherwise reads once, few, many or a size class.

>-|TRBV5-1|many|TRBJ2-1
CASSLVQGPYHEQFF
TGCGCCAGCAGCTTGGTACAGGGCCCCTACCATGAGCAGTTCTTC
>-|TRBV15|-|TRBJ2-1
CATSLGYDEQFF
TGTGCCACCAGCTTGGGCTACGATGAGCAGTTCTTC
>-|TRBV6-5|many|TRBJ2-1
CASRETLDSYNEQFF
TGTGCCAGCAGGGAGACTTTAGACTCCTACAATGAGCAGTTCTTC
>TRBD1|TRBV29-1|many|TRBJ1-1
CGGRTGEKTEAFF
TGCGGGGGGAGGACAGGCGAGAAGACTGAAGCTTTCTTT
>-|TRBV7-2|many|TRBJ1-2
CASSPFAGYPYGYTF
TGTGCCAGCAGCCCGTTCGCAGGGTATCCCTATGGCTACACCTTC
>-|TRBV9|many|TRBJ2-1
CASSPGDTTFNEQFF
TGTGCCAGCAGCCCGGGGGACACCACCTTCAATGAGCAGTTCTTC
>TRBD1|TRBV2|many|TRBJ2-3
CASTPSRGRGDTQYF
TGTGCCAGCACTCCCAGTAGGGGGCGTGGAGATACGCAGTATTTT
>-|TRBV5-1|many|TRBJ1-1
CASSLFGRETEAFF
TGCGCCAGCAGCTTGTTTGGCAGGGAAACTGAAGCTTTCTTT
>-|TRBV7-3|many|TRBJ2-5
CASRRQPGETQYF
TGTGCCAGCAGGCGACAGCCTGGAGAGACCCAGTACTTC
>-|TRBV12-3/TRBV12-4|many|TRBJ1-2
CASSETEHEFNYGYTF
TGTGCCAGCAGCGAAACCGAGCATGAGTTTAACTATGGCTACACCTTC
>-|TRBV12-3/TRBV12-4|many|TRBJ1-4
CASSLNSATNEKLFF
TGTGCCAGCAGTCTTAACTCGGCAACTAATGAAAAACTGTTTTTT
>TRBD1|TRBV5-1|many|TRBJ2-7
CASSFLGQVSEQYF
TGCGCCAGCAGCTTTTTGGGACAGGTTAGCGAGCAGTACTTC
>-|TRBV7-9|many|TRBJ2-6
CASSFGSSGANVLTF
TGTGCCAGCAGCTTTGGTAGCTCTGGGGCCAACGTCCTGACTTTC
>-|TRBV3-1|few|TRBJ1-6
CASSQGLWGTADNSPLHF
TGTGCCAGCAGCCAGGGGTTGTGGGGGACCGCGGATAATTCACCCCTCCACTTT
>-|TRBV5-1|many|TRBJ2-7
CASSFLGEQYF
TGCGCCAGCAGCTTTTTGGGGGAGCAGTACTTC
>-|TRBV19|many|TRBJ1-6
CASSFQGTRSSPLHF
TGTGCCAGTAGTTTTCAGGGAACCCGGAGTTCACCCCTCCACTTT
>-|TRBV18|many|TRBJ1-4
CASSPSGEKLFF
TGTGCCAGCTCACCGTCTGGAGAAAAACTGTTTTTT
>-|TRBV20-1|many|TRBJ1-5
CSARGRGRNQPQHF
TGCAGTGCTAGAGGGAGGGGCCGCAATCAGCCCCAGCATTTT
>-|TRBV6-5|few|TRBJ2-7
CASRHGRFYEQYF
TGTGCCAGCAGACATGGCCGCTTCTACGAGCAGTACTTC